This T cell receptor beta chain was retrieved from a study of cytomegalovirus exposure and HLA in healthy donors. Overall study findings and caveats: A later analysis found first-cohort TCR clusters tended to co-occur in the 120 or so validation repertoires.

Concerning this clone itself: Antigen: not known.

The CDR3 spans 13 residues. Germline-derived CDR1 and CDR2 are MNHEY and SMNVEV (reference sequence). Trimming removed 3 bases from V and 7 bases from J, with 11 bases in between. The repertoire was sequenced with immunoSEQ multiplex PCR; TCRdb's copy has only in-frame clones and lacks some. In the table there are under 200,000 clones, approximately 80% of which are singletons. The gene calls are TRBV27 and TRBJ2-3; D perhaps matches TRBD2 (5 bases). The sequence was obtained from a man younger than 35 in good health and CMV-seropositive. Sequenced input: PBMCs. The DNA of the CDR3 is TGTGCCAGCAGTTTCCCCGGACTTCATACGCAGTATTTT. It is translated as CASSFPGLHTQYF.